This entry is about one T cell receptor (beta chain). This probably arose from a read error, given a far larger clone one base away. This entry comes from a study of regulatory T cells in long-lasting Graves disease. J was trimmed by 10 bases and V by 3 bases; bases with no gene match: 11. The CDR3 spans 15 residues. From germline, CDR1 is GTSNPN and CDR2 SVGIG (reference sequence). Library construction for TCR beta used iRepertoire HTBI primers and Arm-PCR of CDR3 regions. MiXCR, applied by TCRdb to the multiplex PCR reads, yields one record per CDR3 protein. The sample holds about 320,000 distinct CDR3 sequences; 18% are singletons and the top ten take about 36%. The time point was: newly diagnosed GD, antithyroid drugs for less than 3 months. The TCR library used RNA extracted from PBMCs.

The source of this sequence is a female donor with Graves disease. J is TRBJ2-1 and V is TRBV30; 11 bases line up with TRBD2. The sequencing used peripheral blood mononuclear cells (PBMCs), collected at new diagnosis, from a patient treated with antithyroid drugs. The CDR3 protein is CAWSALLAGAGEQFF. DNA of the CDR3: TGTGCCTGGAGCGCTCTACTAGCGGGAGCGGGCGAGCAGTTCTTC.